This record looks at one T cell receptor beta chain sequence and its context. Generated by immunoSEQ multiplex PCR, the TCRdb table keeps only in-frame clones and is missing some. The sample lists 24,000 or so clones, about four fifths seen once, with approximately 2.2% in the top ten. As for treatment: preoperative locoregional IRX-2 cytokine immunotherapy. This phase Ib study tested locoregional IRX-2 cytokine immunotherapy given before surgery. This specimen comes from a study of preoperative IRX-2 immunotherapy in early breast cancer. Germline V gene sequence: CDR1 SGHNT, CDR2 YENEEA. Trimming cost V 3 bases and J 0 bases; bases outside gene matches: 4. The CDR3 sequence is 15 residues long.

This receptor was identified in a human donor with breast cancer. This material consisted of lymph node tissue, taken before IRX-2 immunotherapy. This rearrangement joins TRBV11-3 to TRBJ2-5, with 7 positions matching TRBD2. CDR3 coding DNA: TGTGCCAGCAGCTTGGGCGGGGGAAACCAAGAGACCCAGTACTTC. Translated, it gives CASSLGGGNQETQYF.